This T cell receptor beta chain was sequenced for a study of T cell repertoires in cytomegalovirus infection. Overall study context: Through public TCR beta signatures, both CMV infection and matching HLA type were indicated.

A single record per CDR3 protein comes from TCRdb applying MiXCR to the reads. The sample carries 600,000 to 700,000 distinct CDR3 sequences, around a third recorded once. Trimming at V came to 2 bases and at J to 5 bases, leaving 6 bases not matched to a gene. This CDR3 has 16 residues. Looked up from germline, CDR1 is SEHNR and CDR2 is FQNEAQ (reference sequence). Study-wide results and caveats: CMV-specific TCR beta clonotypes restricted by HLA-C dominated the ex vivo response. Frequencies of public TCR beta families were cumulated, and this identified carriers of CMV plus the relevant HLA.

On this clonotype itself: The antigen remains unidentified.

The chain links TRBV7-9 to TRBJ2-5, with 12 nucleotides matching TRBD2. The TCR was taken from a human donor in good health (CMV status not recorded). Some clones in this sample may be carry-over from other donors' samples. The sample in question was cultured PBMCs, obtained from culture after CMV antigen stimulation. The CDR3 region has the DNA TGTGCCAGCAGCTTAAGACTAGCGGGAGTCGGGGAGACCCAGTACTTC. As protein: CASSLRLAGVGETQYF.